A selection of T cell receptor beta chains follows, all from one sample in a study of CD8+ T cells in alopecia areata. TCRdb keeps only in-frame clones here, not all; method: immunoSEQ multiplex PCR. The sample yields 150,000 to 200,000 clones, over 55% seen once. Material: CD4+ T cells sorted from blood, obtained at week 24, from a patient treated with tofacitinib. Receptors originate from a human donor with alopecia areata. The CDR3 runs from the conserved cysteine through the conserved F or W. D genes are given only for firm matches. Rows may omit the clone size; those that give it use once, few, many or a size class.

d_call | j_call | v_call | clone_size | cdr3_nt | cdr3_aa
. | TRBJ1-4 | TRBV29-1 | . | TGCAGCGTTGCGATGGGGGCTAAGGAAAAACTGTTTTTT | CSVAMGAKEKLFF
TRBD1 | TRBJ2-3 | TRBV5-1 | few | TGCGCCAGCAGCCCGACAGGGGGTAGCACAGATACGCAGTATTTT | CASSPTGGSTDTQYF
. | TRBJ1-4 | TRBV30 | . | TGTGCCTGGAGATCGGGGGGTAATGAAAAACTGTTTTTT | CAWRSGGNEKLFF
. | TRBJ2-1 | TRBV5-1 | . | TGCGCCAGCAGCTTGGTGGAGGGACACCCGTACAATGAGCAGTTCTTC | CASSLVEGHPYNEQFF
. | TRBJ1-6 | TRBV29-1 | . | TGCAGTGCTAAGGACAGCTCTAATTCACCCCTCCACTTT | CSAKDSSNSPLHF
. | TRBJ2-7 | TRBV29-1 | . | TGCAGCGCAGGACACGGCGACGAGCAGTACTTC | CSAGHGDEQYF
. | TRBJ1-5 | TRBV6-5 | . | TGTGCCAGCAGTAATATCCAGGGACTGCCCCAGCATTTT | CASSNIQGLPQHF
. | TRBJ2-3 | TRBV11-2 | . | TGTGCCAGCCACTTGTTGACTACGACAGATACGCAGTATTTT | CASHLLTTTDTQYF
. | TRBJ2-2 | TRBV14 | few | TGTGCCAGCAGCCAAGTTACTACCGGGGAGCTGTTTTTT | CASSQVTTGELFF
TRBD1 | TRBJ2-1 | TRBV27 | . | TGTGCCAGCAGTTTCGGGGACAGGGTCTACAATGAGCAGTTCTTC | CASSFGDRVYNEQFF
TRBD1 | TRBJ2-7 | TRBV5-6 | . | TGTGCCAGCAGCCAAGGGACAGCATACGAGCAGTACTTC | CASSQGTAYEQYF
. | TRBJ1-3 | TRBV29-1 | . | TGCAGCGTCTTACACTTCTCTGGAAACACCATATATTTT | CSVLHFSGNTIYF
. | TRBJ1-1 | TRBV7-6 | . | TGTGCCAGCAGCTTTCGGGCCCGGCCTATGCTCACTGAAGCTTTCTTT | CASSFRARPMLTEAFF
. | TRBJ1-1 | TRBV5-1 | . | TGCGCCAGCAGCTTGGTTTTGGCTCGGGGGGGAGCCACTGAAGCTTTCTTT | CASSLVLARGGATEAFF
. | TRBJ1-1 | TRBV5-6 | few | TGTGCCAGCAGCTTTTTGGAGGGCTACCTAGCGGAAGCTTTCTTT | CASSFLEGYLAEAFF
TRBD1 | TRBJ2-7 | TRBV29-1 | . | TGCAGCGTTGAAGTCAGGGGGCTATACGAGCAGTACTTC | CSVEVRGLYEQYF
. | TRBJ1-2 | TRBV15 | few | TGTGCCACCAGCAATCTAAGGAGACAGGCAGTGGACTATGGCTACACCTTC | CATSNLRRQAVDYGYTF
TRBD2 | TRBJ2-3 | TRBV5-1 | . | TGCGCCAGCAGCCGGGGGACTAGCGGAGGCACAGATACGCAGTATTTT | CASSRGTSGGTDTQYF
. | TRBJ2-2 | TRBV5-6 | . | TGTGCCAGCAGCTCACAATGGGGACGGGACACCGGGGAGCTGTTTTTT | CASSSQWGRDTGELFF
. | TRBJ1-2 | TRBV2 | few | TGTGCCAGCTTGAGTATCAGGGGCGTGAACTATGGCTACACCTTC | CASLSIRGVNYGYTF
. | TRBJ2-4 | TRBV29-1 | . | TGCAGCGGACTCTTCGGGAGAATCCAGTACTTC | CSGLFGRIQYF
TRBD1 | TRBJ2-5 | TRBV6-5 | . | TGTGCCAGCACCCTAGACAGGGCGTCAAAGACCCAGTACTTC | CASTLDRASKTQYF
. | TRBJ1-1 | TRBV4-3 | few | TGCGCCAGCAGCAAGTGGGCCAGGGAAGATGAAGCTTTCTTT | CASSKWAREDEAFF
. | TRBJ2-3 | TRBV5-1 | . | TGCGCCAGCAGCTTCGAGGGGCCAACTAGCACAGATACGCAGTATTTT | CASSFEGPTSTDTQYF
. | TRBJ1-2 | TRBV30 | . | TGTGCCTGGAGTCCGGACAGCACTAACTATGGCTACACCTTC | CAWSPDSTNYGYTF
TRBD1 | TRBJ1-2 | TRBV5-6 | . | TGTGCCAGCAGCCCAAGACAGGGTGTATTGACCTTC | CASSPRQGVLTF
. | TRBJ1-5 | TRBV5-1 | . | TGCGCCAGCAGCTTGGAGGGGGGCAATCAGCCCCAGCATTTT | CASSLEGGNQPQHF
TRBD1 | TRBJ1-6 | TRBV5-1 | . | TGCGCCAGCAGCATCGGACAGGAGATTTCACCCCTCCACTTT | CASSIGQEISPLHF
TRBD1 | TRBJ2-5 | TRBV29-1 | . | TGCAGCGTTGATGGGGACAGGGGGGCTGAAGAGACCCAGTACTTC | CSVDGDRGAEETQYF
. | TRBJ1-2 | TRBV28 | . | TGTGCCAGCAGTTTTAGCAGGATAGGAGGCTACACCTTC | CASSFSRIGGYTF
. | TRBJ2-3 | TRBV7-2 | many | TGTGCCAGCAGCGCGAGACCGGGGAAGGGGATAGATACGCAGTATTTT | CASSARPGKGIDTQYF
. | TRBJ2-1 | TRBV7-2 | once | TGTGCCAGCGGACTTGAGCAGAACTCCTACAATGAGCAGTTCTTC | CASGLEQNSYNEQFF
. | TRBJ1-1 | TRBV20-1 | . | TGCAGTGCTAGAGATCGGGAAACTTTCTTT | CSARDRETFF
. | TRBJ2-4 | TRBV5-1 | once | TGCGCCAGCAGCAGGGACAACGCCAAAAACATTCAGTACTTC | CASSRDNAKNIQYF
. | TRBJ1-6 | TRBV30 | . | TGTGCCTGGAGCGGGACTAGCGCGAATTCACCCCTCCACTTT | CAWSGTSANSPLHF
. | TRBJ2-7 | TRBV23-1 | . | TGCGCCAGCAGTCAATCGAATGGCGAAAGCTCCTACGAGCAGTACTTC | CASSQSNGESSYEQYF
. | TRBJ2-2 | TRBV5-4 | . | TGTGCCAATCAAGCCCCGAACACCGGGGAGCTGTTTTTT | CANQAPNTGELFF
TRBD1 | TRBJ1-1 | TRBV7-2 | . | TGTGCCAGCAGCCTAGGGACAGGGTATCCGGGGGAAGCTTTCTTT | CASSLGTGYPGEAFF
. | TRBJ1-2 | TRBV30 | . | TGTGCCTGGAGTGTTGACGGGACCACTCCGATGGGCTACACCTTC | CAWSVDGTTPMGYTF
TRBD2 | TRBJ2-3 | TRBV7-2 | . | TGTGCCAGCAGAGAAGCGGGGTACCGCACAGATACGCAGTATTTT | CASREAGYRTDTQYF
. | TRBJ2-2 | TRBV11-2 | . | TGTGCCAGCAACGCGGGGGCCCGGGGCGGGGAGCTGTTTTTT | CASNAGARGGELFF
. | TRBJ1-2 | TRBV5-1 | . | TGCGCCAGCAGCTTGATAGGGTATGGCTACACCTTC | CASSLIGYGYTF
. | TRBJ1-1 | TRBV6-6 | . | TGTGCCAGCAGCCCCCAGGTGAACACTGAAGCTTTCTTT | CASSPQVNTEAFF
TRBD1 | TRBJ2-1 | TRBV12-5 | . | TGTGCTAGTGGTTCAGGACAGGGTGGCAATGAGCAGTTCTTC | CASGSGQGGNEQFF
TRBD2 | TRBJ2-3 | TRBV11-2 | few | TGTGCCAGCAGCTTAGATCTCACTAGCGGGGCAAATTTT | CASSLDLTSGANF
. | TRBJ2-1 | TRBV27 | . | TGTGCCAGCAGACCGTCACTTACTACCGCTCCCTACAATGAGCAGTTCTTC | CASRPSLTTAPYNEQFF
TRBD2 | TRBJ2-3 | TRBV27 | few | TGTGCCAGCAGTGAAAGGACTAGCGGGGCGGAGGCGCAGTATTTT | CASSERTSGAEAQYF
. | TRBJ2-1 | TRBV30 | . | TGTGCCTGGAGTTTAGACAGAGACAATGAGCAGTTCTTC | CAWSLDRDNEQFF
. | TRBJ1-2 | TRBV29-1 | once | TGCAGCGTGGCGCCAAAAATTGGTACAGAACGTGGCTACACCTTC | CSVAPKIGTERGYTF
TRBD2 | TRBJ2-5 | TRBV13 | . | TGTGCCAGCAGCTCTACTCATAGGAGACTAGCAGCCCCCCTCGGCCAAGAGACCCAGTACTTC | CASSSTHRRLAAPLGQETQYF
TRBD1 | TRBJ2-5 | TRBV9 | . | TGTGCCAGCAGCGTAGCGGGACAGTCCCAAGAGACCCAGTACTTC | CASSVAGQSQETQYF
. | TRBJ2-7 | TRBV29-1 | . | TGCAGCGTGAGTCGGACGGGAAGCTCCTACGAGCAGTACTTC | CSVSRTGSSYEQYF
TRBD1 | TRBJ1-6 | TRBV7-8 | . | TGTGCCAGCAGTCTTACCCCAGGGGGCCTTAATTCACCCCTCCACTTT | CASSLTPGGLNSPLHF
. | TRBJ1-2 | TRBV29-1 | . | TGCAGCGTTAGAGGGCGGCAGTTCGACTTC | CSVRGRQFDF